This entry is about one T cell receptor beta chain. The antigen is undetermined. This sample is part of a study of CXCR3-negative and CXCR3-positive naive CD8 T cells. Researchers prepared the TRB cDNA libraries using 5' RACE with UMI labels. Following a re-call of the 5' RACE reads, TCRdb has one entry per CDR3 protein and lacks DNA. In total, the table holds tens of thousands of distinct CDR3 sequences. Naive CD8+ T cells carried a CD45RO-CCR7+CD27+CD95- phenotype. Study-wide findings and caveats: Much lower diversity was found in memory CD8+ cells, while both naive subsets had comparably high diversity. For the naive subsets, surface CD5 was similar, and TCR strength was inferred from TRB CDR3 properties. Comparison of naive CXCR3-negative and CXCR3-positive cells revealed similar TRBV-TRBJ usage, while memory cells differed.

The CDR3 spans 14 residues. The rearrangement links TRBV12-3 or TRBV12-4 to TRBJ1-1; TCRdb selects TRBD1, and the lack of DNA leaves this call unchecked. The sequenced material came from naive CXCR3- CD8+ T cells from blood. Sample subset: CD45RO-CCR7+CD27+CD95- naive CD8+ T cells lacking CXCR3 (TNR3-). The receptor was isolated from a human donor in good health. Some clones in this sample may be carry-over from other donors' samples. Here the CDR3 reads CASSRDTGNTEAFF.